This T cell receptor beta chain was recorded in a study of low-dose radiotherapy and immunotherapy resistance in tumors (dated by TCRdb to the early 2020s). About the investigation overall: Cohort 1 received 0.5 Gy per fraction every 2 weeks, with a prescribed total PTV dose of 6.5 Gy. Patients in Cohort 2 were given 1 Gy per fraction every two weeks, for a total of 13 Gy across 26 weeks. Patients were given nivolumab as a 240 mg flat dose every two weeks and ipilimumab at 1 mg/kg every six weeks, with both drugs delivered intravenously. Cyclophosphamide 200 mg/m2 was administered intravenously every two weeks, one day before each radiation and immunotherapy administration. Starting on cycle 1 day 1, patients took 300 mg of aspirin by mouth once a day for four cycles. Randomization of trial participants into treatment groups was not performed. Eight patients were included in the translational analysis, namely three from the first dose cohort plus the first five from the second dose cohort.

This clonotype was observed at least ten times. Which antigen it targets is not known. Base qualities are missing; no much larger clone stands one base away. The germline V gene encodes CDR1 MDHEN and CDR2 SYDVKM. The CDR3 sequence holds 13 residues, the cysteine and phenylalanine included. Solely the CDR3 DNA is kept, with 39 bases framed from the first base. A distance of 13 bases separates the germline ends of V and J, which lose 7 bases and 6 bases respectively. In light of the paper, this sample's time point label describes: after trial treatment. In the paper's terms, the treatment or condition label means: LDRT plus nivolumab, ipilimumab, low-dose cyclophosphamide and aspirin (RACIN trial). Donors were enrolled in RACIN, a single-arm phase I dose-escalation trial in which nivolumab, ipilimumab, aspirin, low-dose cyclophosphamide and low-dose radiotherapy were combined. Eligible patients had advanced, TIL-negative solid tumors.

Sequencing relied on an Illumina HiSeq 2500. First-strand cDNA was synthesized using Superscript III and a set of TRAV- and TRBV-specific primers, so that both TCRalpha and TCRbeta chains were covered. TCRs were amplified with Phusion for around 20 PCR cycles, with a constant-region primer paired with the adapter attached to the V primers. Amplification of the isolated mRNA was done with the MessageAmp II aRNA Amplification Kit, which involved a roughly 15-hour in vitro transcription at 37 degrees C. The Dynabeads mRNA DIRECT Purification Kit was used to isolate the mRNA for TCR sequencing. A second approximately 25-cycle Phusion PCR added indexed Illumina adapters, and products were purified with AMPure XP beads. The study's own analysis went as follows. Custom Perl scripts pooled TCR sequences encoding the same protein, removed out-of-frame sequences and computed each clonotype's abundance. Any TCR sequence supported by only a single read was excluded from analysis. The metrics used to describe the repertoires included Shannon entropy, Gini index, clonality, richness, and the frequency of TCRs shared between repertoires. TCRdb itself trimmed the public reads at Q25 with fastp, ran MiXCR and retained productive beta chains. Rows are combined by CDR3 protein, so each entry shows the most common genes and DNA. TCRdb's processing, not the authors' own work, is the source of the V and J calls. This sample holds 65,000 to 95,000 distinct CDR3 sequences; roughly 17% were observed only once. Of the sample, about 1.3% is held by the ten largest clones.

The starting material was PBMCs, obtained after low-dose radiotherapy plus immunotherapy. The chain employs TRBV28 and TRBJ1-5; the D gene is perhaps TRBD1, on 5 matching bases. The receptor's source is a male donor with prostate cancer. The DNA is as follows: TGTGCCAGCATCAAAGCCGGGGGTCAGCCCCAGCATTTT. Translation gives CASIKAGGQPQHF.